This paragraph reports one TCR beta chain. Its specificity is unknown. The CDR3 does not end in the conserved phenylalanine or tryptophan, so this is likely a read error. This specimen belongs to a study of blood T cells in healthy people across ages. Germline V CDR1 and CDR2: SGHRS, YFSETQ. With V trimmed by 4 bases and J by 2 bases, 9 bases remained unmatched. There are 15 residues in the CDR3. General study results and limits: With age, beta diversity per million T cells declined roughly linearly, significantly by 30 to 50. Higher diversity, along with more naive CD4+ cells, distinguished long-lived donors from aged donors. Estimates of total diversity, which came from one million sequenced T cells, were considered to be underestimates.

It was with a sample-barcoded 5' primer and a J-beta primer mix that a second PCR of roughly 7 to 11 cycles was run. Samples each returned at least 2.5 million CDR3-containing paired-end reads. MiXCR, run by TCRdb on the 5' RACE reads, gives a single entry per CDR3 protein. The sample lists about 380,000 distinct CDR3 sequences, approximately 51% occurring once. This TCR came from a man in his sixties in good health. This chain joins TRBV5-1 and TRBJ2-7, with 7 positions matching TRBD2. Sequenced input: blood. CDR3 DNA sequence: TGCGCCAGCAGCCCATGGGCTAGCGGTACCTACGAGCAGTACCTC. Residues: CASSPWASGTYEQYL.